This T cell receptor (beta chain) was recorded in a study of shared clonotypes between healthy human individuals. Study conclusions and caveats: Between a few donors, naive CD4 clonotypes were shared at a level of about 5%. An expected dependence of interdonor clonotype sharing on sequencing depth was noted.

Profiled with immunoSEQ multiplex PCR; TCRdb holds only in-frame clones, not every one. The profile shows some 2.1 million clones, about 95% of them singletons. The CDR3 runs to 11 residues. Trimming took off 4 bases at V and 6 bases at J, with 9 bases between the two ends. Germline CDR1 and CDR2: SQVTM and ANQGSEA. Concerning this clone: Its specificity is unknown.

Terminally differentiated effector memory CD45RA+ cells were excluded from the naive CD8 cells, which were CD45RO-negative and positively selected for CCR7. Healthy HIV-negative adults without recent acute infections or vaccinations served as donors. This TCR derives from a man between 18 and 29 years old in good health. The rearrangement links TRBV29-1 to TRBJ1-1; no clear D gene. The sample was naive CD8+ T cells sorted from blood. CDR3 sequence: CSVVLSAEAFF. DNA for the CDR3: TGCAGCGTTGTTTTAAGTGCTGAAGCTTTCTTT.